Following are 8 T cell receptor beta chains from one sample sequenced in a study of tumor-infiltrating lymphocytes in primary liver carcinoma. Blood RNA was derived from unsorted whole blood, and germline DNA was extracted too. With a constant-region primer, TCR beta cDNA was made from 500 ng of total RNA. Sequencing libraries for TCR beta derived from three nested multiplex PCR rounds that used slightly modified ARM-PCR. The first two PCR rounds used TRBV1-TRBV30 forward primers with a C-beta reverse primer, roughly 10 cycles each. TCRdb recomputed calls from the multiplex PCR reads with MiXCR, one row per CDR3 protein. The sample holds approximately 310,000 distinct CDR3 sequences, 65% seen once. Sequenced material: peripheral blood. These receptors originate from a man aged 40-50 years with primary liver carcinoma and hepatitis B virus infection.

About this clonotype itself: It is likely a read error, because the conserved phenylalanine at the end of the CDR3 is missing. The CDR3 DNA reads TGTACCAGCAGTTATGGACTAGTCCAAGAGACCCAGTACCTC. Protein sequence: CTSSYGLVQETQYL. This chain joins TRBV6-1 and TRBJ2-5; 7 bases line up with TRBD2. CDR1 is MNHNS, CDR2 SASEGT, per germline. The CDR3 runs 14 residues.

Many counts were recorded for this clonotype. CDR3 region: CASSSDRSYEQYF. CDR3 DNA: TGCGCCAGCAGTTCGGACAGGTCCTACGAGCAGTACTTC. V is TRBV10-2 and J is TRBJ2-7; 7 bases map to TRBD1. The CDR3 is made up of 13 amino acids. J was trimmed by 1 base and V by 5 bases; bases with no gene match: 2. The germline CDR1 and CDR2 sequences are WSHSY and SAAADI.

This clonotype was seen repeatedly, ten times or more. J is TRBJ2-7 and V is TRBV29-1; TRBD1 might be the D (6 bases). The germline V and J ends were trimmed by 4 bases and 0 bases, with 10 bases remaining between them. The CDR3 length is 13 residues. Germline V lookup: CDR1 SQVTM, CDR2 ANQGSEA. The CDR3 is CSVATTGSYEQYF. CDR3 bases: TGCAGCGTTGCCACGACAGGCTCCTACGAGCAGTACTTC.

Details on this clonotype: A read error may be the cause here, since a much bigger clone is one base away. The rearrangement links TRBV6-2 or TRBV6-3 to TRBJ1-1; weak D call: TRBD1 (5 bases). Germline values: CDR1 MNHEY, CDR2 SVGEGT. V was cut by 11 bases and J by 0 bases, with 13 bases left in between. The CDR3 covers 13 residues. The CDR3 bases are TGTGCCGCTTGCAGGGAAATGAACACTGAAGCTTTCTTT. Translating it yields CAACREMNTEAFF.

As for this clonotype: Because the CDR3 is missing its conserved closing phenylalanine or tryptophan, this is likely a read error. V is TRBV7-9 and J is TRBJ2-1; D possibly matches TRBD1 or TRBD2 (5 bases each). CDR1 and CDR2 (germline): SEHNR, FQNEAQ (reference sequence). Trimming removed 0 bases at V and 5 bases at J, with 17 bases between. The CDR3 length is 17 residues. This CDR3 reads CASSLARLGVGNNEQFL. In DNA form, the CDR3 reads TGTGCCAGCAGCTTAGCAAGGTTGGGGGTGGGGAACAATGAGCAGTTCTTA.

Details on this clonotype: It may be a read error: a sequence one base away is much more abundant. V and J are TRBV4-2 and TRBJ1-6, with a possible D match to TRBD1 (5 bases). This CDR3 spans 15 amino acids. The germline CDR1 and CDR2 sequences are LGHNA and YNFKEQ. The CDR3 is CASNQDGNRLTPLHF. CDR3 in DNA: TGTGCCAGCAACCAAGATGGGAACAGGTTGACACCCCTCCACTTT.

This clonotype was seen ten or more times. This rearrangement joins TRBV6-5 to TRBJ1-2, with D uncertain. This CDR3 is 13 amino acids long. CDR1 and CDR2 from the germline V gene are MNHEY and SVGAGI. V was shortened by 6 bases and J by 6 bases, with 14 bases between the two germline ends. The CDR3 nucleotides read TGTGCCAGCAGCCCACCTGGGAGCCATGGCTACACCTTC. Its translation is CASSPPGSHGYTF.

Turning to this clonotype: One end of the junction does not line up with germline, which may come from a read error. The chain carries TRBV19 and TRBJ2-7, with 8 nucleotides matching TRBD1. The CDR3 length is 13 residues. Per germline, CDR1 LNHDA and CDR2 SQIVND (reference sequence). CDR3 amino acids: CASGAGGLYGQYF. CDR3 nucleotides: TGTGCCAGTGGAGCAGGGGGCCTTTACGGGCAGTACTTC. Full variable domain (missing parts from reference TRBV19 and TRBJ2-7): DGGITQSPKYLFRKEGQNVTLSCEQNLNHDAMYWYRQDPGQGLRLIYYSQIVNDFQKGDIAEGYSVSREKKESFPLTVTSAQKNPTAFYLCASGAGGLYGQYFGPGTRLTVT.